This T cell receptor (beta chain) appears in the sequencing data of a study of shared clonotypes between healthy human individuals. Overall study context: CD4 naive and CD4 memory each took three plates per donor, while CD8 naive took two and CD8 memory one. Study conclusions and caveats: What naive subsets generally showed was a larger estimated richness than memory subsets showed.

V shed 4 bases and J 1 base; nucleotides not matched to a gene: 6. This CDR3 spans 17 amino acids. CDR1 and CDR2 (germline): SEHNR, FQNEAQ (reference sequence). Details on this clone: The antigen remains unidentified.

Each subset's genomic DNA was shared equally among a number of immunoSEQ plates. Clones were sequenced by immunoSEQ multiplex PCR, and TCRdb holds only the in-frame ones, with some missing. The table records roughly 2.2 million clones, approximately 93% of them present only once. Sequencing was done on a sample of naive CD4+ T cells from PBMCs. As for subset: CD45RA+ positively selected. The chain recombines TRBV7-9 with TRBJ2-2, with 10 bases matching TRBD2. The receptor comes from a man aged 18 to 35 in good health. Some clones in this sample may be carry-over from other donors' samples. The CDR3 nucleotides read TGTGCCAGCAGCTCCGGGACTAGCGCCTTGAACACCGGGGAGCTGTTTTTT. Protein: CASSSGTSALNTGELFF.